This is a list of T cell receptor beta chains from one sample in a study of glioma-infiltrating T cells. A single record per CDR3 protein comes from TCRdb applying MiXCR to the multiplex PCR reads. This table holds roughly 120,000 distinct CDR3 sequences, 20% to 25% found once. Material for sequencing was glioma tissue, nonneoplastic brain tissue, or PBMCs (not recorded which). The receptors shown here come from a human donor with low-grade glioma or glioblastoma, undergoing nonglioma brain surgery, or in good health (not recorded which). Each CDR3 is given with its conserved first and last residue. The D gene is left open where the match is weak. Clone size is not always given. Where it is, it says once, few, many or a class for expanded clones.

j_gene,len,v_gene,d_gene,abundance,CDR3nt,CDR3aa
TRBJ2-3,13,TRBV28,-,many,TGTGCCAGCAGTTCCAGACAGACAGATACGCAGTATTTT,CASSSRQTDTQYF
TRBJ1-1,14,TRBV5-1,-,few,TGCGCCAGTACACTCAGGGGCGAGAACACTGAAGCTTTCTTT,CASTLRGENTEAFF
TRBJ2-5,13,TRBV5-1,TRBD1,-,TGCGCCAGCAGCTATGGACAGGGGGAGACCCAGTACTTC,CASSYGQGETQYF
TRBJ1-5,13,TRBV29-1,TRBD1,-,TGCAGCGCCGGGACAGGTCAAAATCAGCCCCAGCATTTT,CSAGTGQNQPQHF
TRBJ2-1,22,TRBV7-2,TRBD2,many,TGTGCCAGCAGCCGATGGGCTAGCGGGAGTCCTACGGGACTGAGGGGGTACAATGAGCAGTTCTTC,CASSRWASGSPTGLRGYNEQFF
TRBJ2-7,14,TRBV11-2,-,few,TGTGCCAGCAGCTTAGATAGTAGGTGGGGCGAGCAGTACTTC,CASSLDSRWGEQYF
TRBJ2-5,16,TRBV29-1,TRBD2,many,TGCAGCGTTGAACGGGGAGCGGGAGCCCCCCCGGAGACCCAGTACTTC,CSVERGAGAPPETQYF
TRBJ2-3,15,TRBV12-3/TRBV12-4,-,many,TGTGCCAGCAGTTTAGACAGGGCCCGCACAGATACGCAGTATTTT,CASSLDRARTDTQYF
TRBJ1-3,14,TRBV30,-,few,TGTGCCTGGAGTCCCCGAACTACTGGAAACACCATATATTTT,CAWSPRTTGNTIYF
TRBJ2-7,12,TRBV7-8,-,many,TGTGCCAGCATCGGAAGCTCCTACGAGCAGTACTTC,CASIGSSYEQYF
TRBJ2-1,15,TRBV20-1,TRBD2,many,TGCAGTGCTTTTCCGGGACTAGCGGAATACAATGAGCAGTTCTTC,CSAFPGLAEYNEQFF
TRBJ2-5,12,TRBV10-3,-,-,TGTGCCATCAGTGAGCCTCGAGAGACCCAGTACTTC,CAISEPRETQYF
TRBJ1-5,14,TRBV30,-,few,TGTGCCTGGAGTCCGGGGGGGGCTAGACAGCCCCAGCATTTT,CAWSPGGARQPQHF
TRBJ2-1,15,TRBV7-2,TRBD2,medium-sized,TGTGCCAGCAGCTTAGTCAGCGGGATTATCGATGAGCAGTTCTTC,CASSLVSGIIDEQFF
TRBJ1-2,14,TRBV12-3/TRBV12-4,TRBD1,-,TGTGACAGCAGTTCCCAACAGGGGAACTATGGCTACACCTTC,CDSSSQQGNYGYTF
TRBJ2-5,12,TRBV29-1,TRBD1,many,TGCAGCGCCGGATGGGACAGTAAGACCCAGTACTTC,CSAGWDSKTQYF
TRBJ2-5,13,TRBV7-3,-,few,TGTGCCAGCAGCTTAAGGCAGCGGGAGACCCAGTACTTC,CASSLRQRETQYF
TRBJ2-3,13,TRBV20-1,-,many,TGCAGTGCTAACCGCCCCGATCCAGATACGCAGTATTTT,CSANRPDPDTQYF
TRBJ2-7,17,TRBV7-2,-,many,TGTGCCAGCAGCTTAGAGGTCGGGTGGGTAACTACCTACGAGCAGTACTTC,CASSLEVGWVTTYEQYF
TRBJ1-5,13,TRBV20-1,-,many,TGCAGTGCTTCCCTGACCTACAATCAGCCCCAGCATTTT,CSASLTYNQPQHF
TRBJ2-4,15,TRBV19,TRBD1,many,TGTGCCAGTACCAAAAGACAGGGGGCGGGAAACATTCAGTACTTC,CASTKRQGAGNIQYF
TRBJ1-1,16,TRBV5-4,-,few,TGTGCCAGCAGTCTGGGGTGGGACATCACGAACACTGAAGCTTTCTTT,CASSLGWDITNTEAFF
TRBJ2-1,16,TRBV5-1,TRBD1,-,TGCGCCAGCAGCTTATTTCCGACAGGGCTGGGGAATGAGCAGTTCTTC,CASSLFPTGLGNEQFF